This entry lists 9 T cell receptor beta chains sequenced from one sample in a study of blood T cell repertoires in COVID-19. Profiled with immunoSEQ multiplex PCR; TCRdb holds only in-frame clones, not every one. The sample yields fewer than 100,000 clones, 70% to 80% seen once. The sequencing sample was made of peripheral blood. These receptors were collected from a human donor in a cohort sampled during active COVID-19.

This clone appeared a single time. V gene TRBV12-3 or TRBV12-4 combines with J gene TRBJ2-3; 7 nucleotides agree with TRBD2. V gave up 6 bases and J gave up 8 bases; unmatched junction bases: 8. The CDR3 contains 13 residues. The CDR3 DNA is TGTGCCAGCAGAAGGGAGGGATTCGTTACGCAGTATTTT. Its translation is CASRREGFVTQYF.

This chain joins TRBV18 and TRBJ2-1, with D perhaps TRBD1 (5 bases). Germline CDR1 and CDR2: KGHSH and LQKENI. Trimming cost V 2 bases and J 1 base, with 15 bases left between them. The CDR3 is made up of 17 amino acids. This CDR3 is CASSPLVGELSYNEQFF. CDR3 coding DNA: TGTGCCAGCTCACCATTGGTAGGGGAATTGTCCTACAATGAGCAGTTCTTC.

The chain uses TRBV3-1 (or the pseudogene TRBV3-2) and TRBJ2-3; 7 bases fit TRBD2. J lost 2 bases, V lost 4 bases, and 3 bases had no gene match. The germline V gene has CDR1 LGHDT and CDR2 YNNKEL (reference sequence). The length of the CDR3 is 14 residues. CDR3 residues: CASSPTSDTDTQYF. CDR3 DNA sequence: TGTGCCAGCAGCCCCACTAGCGACACAGATACGCAGTATTTT.

This chain connects TRBV6-5 to TRBJ2-7; possible D gene TRBD1, 5 bases. This CDR3 region has 14 residues. V gave up 6 bases and J gave up 8 bases, with 20 bases separating them. Germline assignment: CDR1 MNHEY and CDR2 SVGAGI. This chain's CDR3 is CASSYKTVSVKQYF. The CDR3 nucleotides are TGTGCCAGCAGCTATAAGACAGTGAGTGTAAAGCAGTACTTC.

The CDR3 reads CASRVAGATDTQYF. CDR3 DNA: TGTGCCAGCAGGGTAGCGGGGGCCACAGATACGCAGTATTTT. This chain joins TRBV11-2 and TRBJ2-3, with 9 nucleotides matching TRBD2. The CDR3 length is 14 residues. J lost 2 bases, V lost 6 bases, and 3 bases had no gene match. Germline assignment: CDR1 SGHAT and CDR2 FQNNGV.

The chain recombines TRBV5-4 with TRBJ2-1; D possibly corresponds to TRBD2 (6 bases). The CDR3 has 15 residues. Trimming took 3 bases from V and 9 from J, leaving 19 bases between them. Germline V lookup: CDR1 SGHNT, CDR2 YYREEE (reference sequence). DNA of the CDR3: TGTGCCAGCAGCTCAGCGGGCCTGCGGGGCTTTGAGCAGTTCTTC. As protein: CASSSAGLRGFEQFF.

The V gene is TRBV11-2, the J gene TRBJ2-5; perhaps TRBD1 as D (5 bases). The CDR3 covers 13 residues. Deletions cut 5 bases from V and 2 bases from J, with 9 bases between. Per germline, CDR1 SGHAT and CDR2 FQNNGV. CDR3 in amino acids: CASSRQLQETQYF. CDR3 nucleotides: TGTGCCAGCAGCCGACAGTTACAAGAGACCCAGTACTTC.

The J gene is TRBJ1-2, the V gene TRBV3-1 (or the pseudogene TRBV3-2), with D uncertain. From germline, CDR1 is LGHDT and CDR2 YNNKEL (reference sequence). This CDR3 comprises 14 residues. Trimming took 6 bases from V and 5 from J, leaving 16 bases between them. CDR3 sequence reads: CASRGPGVQYGYTF. In DNA form, the CDR3 reads TGTGCCAGCAGGGGTCCCGGGGTTCAGTATGGCTACACCTTC.

This clone was counted once. The J gene is TRBJ1-5, the V gene TRBV2; 8 nucleotides match TRBD1. After removal of 7 bases from V and 6 bases from J, the junction contained 2 bases not matched to a gene. CDR3 size: 12 residues. Germline V CDR1 and CDR2: SNHLY, FYNNEI. CDR3 sequence (DNA): TGTGCCAGCAAGACAGGGGCTCAGCCCCAGCATTTT. Protein: CASKTGAQPQHF.